This T cell receptor beta chain was found in a study of T cells in Graves' hyperthyroidism and ophthalmopathy. This clonotype has only a few counts. PBMCs were obtained from under 13 ml fresh peripheral blood. CDR3 length: 14 residues. Germline assignment: CDR1 SGHTA and CDR2 FQGNSA. Trimming left V 3 bases short and J 3 bases short, with 8 bases between. Researchers took RNA transcripts and amplified the TCR beta CDR3 regions from them. During a first-round RT-PCR of the TCR CDR3, the HTBI primer set was used. TCRdb reprocessed the multiplex PCR reads with MiXCR, giving one entry per CDR3 protein. Seen here are about 840,000 distinct CDR3 sequences, over 35% observed once, and the top ten hold around 10%.

The sequenced material came from blood. This TCR derives from a man between 18 and 29 years old with Graves' hyperthyroidism. The chain carries TRBV7-2 and TRBJ1-4, with D maybe TRBD1 (5 bases). In nucleotides, the CDR3 is TGTGCCAGCAGCTTGGGGGATTCTAATGAAAAACTGTTTTTT. Protein: CASSLGDSNEKLFF.